Shown below are 15 T cell receptor beta chains from a single sample sequenced in a study of identical twins. In TCRdb, the 5' RACE reads were re-called with MiXCR into one record per CDR3 protein. The sample shows approximately 590,000 distinct CDR3 sequences, roughly 9.5% of them seen only once. These data also featured in a second study, about yellow fever vaccine responses in identical twins.

Sequenced material: PBMCs. Receptors originate from a woman under 30 in good health.

The CDR3 protein is CASSQSYSGELFF. The CDR3 nucleotides are TGTGCCAGCAGCCAGAGCTACTCCGGGGAGCTGTTTTTT. The chain combines TRBV11-3 with TRBJ2-2; D is undetermined. The germline V gene encodes CDR1 SGHNT and CDR2 YENEEA. The CDR3 totals 13 residues. V was cut by 5 bases and J by 6 bases, with 10 bases left in between.

This clonotype appeared many times. V is TRBV5-1 and J is TRBJ2-3; TRBD2 is a possible D gene (5 bases). Germline CDR1 reads SGHRS; CDR2 reads YFSETQ. The CDR3 has 16 residues. V was cut by 4 bases and J by 3 bases, with 18 bases left in between. The CDR3 sequence: CASSPWGATGTDTQYF. The CDR3 region has the DNA TGCGCCAGCAGCCCTTGGGGAGCCACCGGGACAGATACGCAGTATTTT.

There are many counts of this clonotype. Mismatch with germline at one junction end may stem from a read error. The genes are TRBV7-7 and TRBJ2-2, with D possibly TRBD2 on 6 matching bases. This CDR3 is 13 amino acids long. CDR1 SSHAT and CDR2 FNYEAQ come from the germline V gene (reference sequence). The CDR3, as DNA: TGTGCTAGCAGCAAGCGGGTCACCGGGGAGCTGTTTTTT. Amino acid sequence: CASSKRVTGELFF.

This clonotype appeared many times. The CDR3 sequence is CSAYNPGTEKYNEQFF. In nucleotides, the CDR3 is TGCAGTGCTTATAACCCCGGGACAGAGAAGTACAATGAGCAGTTCTTC. The rearrangement uses TRBV20-1 and TRBJ2-1; 7 bases are a match to TRBD1. Germline V gene data show CDR1 as DFQATT and CDR2 as SNEGSKA (reference sequence). Losses at the gene ends were 5 bases for V and 4 bases for J; bases not matched to a gene: 14. CDR3 size: 16 residues.

This chain joins TRBV9 and TRBJ2-1; 9 positions match TRBD1. From germline, CDR1 is SGDLS and CDR2 YYNGEE. The ends lost 0 bases at V and 8 bases at J; junction bases unmatched: 6. There are 15 residues in the CDR3. The CDR3 DNA sequence: TGTGCCAGCAGCGTAGTTGGACAGGGGTCCCATGAGCAGTTCTTC. It specifies CASSVVGQGSHEQFF.

This clonotype was counted many times. The rearrangement joins TRBV21-1 to TRBJ2-1; the table's D call of TRBD1 was not tested on the DNA. TRBV21-1 is tagged as a pseudogene. The CDR3 sequence is 18 residues long. The CDR3 DNA reads TGTGCCAGCAGCAATGGATCCGGGACAGGGATCCGCTACAATGAGCAGTTCTTC. This gives the protein CASSNGSGTGIRYNEQFF.

This clonotype was seen only a few times. This chain links TRBV20-1 with TRBJ2-5; 8 positions agree with TRBD1. This CDR3 region has 11 residues. The germline CDR1 and CDR2 sequences are DFQATT and SNEGSKA (reference sequence). V dropped 6 bases and J dropped 5; count of bases not matched to a gene: 2. The CDR3 protein is CSAQGVETQYF. In nucleotides, the CDR3 is TGCAGTGCACAGGGGGTGGAGACCCAGTACTTC.

V usage is TRBV20-1 and J usage is TRBJ2-7, with 7 bases lining up with TRBD1. The CDR3 is made up of 14 amino acids. CDR1 DFQATT and CDR2 SNEGSKA come from the germline V gene (reference sequence). The trim removed 5 bases at V and 0 bases at J, leaving 7 bases unmatched. The CDR3 region is CSADTDRSSYEQYF. DNA of the CDR3: TGCAGTGCTGATACGGACAGGAGCTCCTACGAGCAGTACTTC.

This clonotype came up a few times. V usage is TRBV20-1 and J usage is TRBJ1-1; D remains ambiguous. The CDR3 runs 14 residues. In germline, CDR1 is DFQATT, CDR2 SNEGSKA (reference sequence). The CDR3 here is CTIRSRNLNTEAFF. As DNA, the CDR3 is TGCACCATTAGGTCGAGGAATCTGAACACTGAAGCTTTCTTT.

Ten or more counts support this clonotype. The chain employs TRBV12-3 or TRBV12-4 and TRBJ2-2; D ambiguous. Trimming cost V 2 bases and J 0 bases, with 4 bases left between them. The CDR3 extends over 14 amino acids. The CDR3 DNA is TGTGCCAGCAGTTTAAGTACGAACACCGGGGAGCTGTTTTTT. This sequence encodes CASSLSTNTGELFF.

J is TRBJ2-1 and V is TRBV4-3, with D perhaps TRBD2 (6 bases). V shed 1 base and J shed 3 bases, with 10 bases lying between them. The germline gives CDR1 LGHNA, CDR2 YSLEER. CDR3 size: 15 residues. In DNA form, the CDR3 reads TGCGCCAGCAGCCAAGGCACGGAGGGCTACAATGAGCAGTTCTTC. This encodes CASSQGTEGYNEQFF.

This clonotype appeared a few times. This chain links TRBV20-1 with TRBJ2-4; 12 nucleotides agree with TRBD1. Germline V CDR1 and CDR2: DFQATT, SNEGSKA (reference sequence). CDR3 length equals 20 residues. V shed 4 bases and J 1 base; nucleotides not matched to a gene: 17. The CDR3 DNA reads TGCAGTGCTACCTCCTCCGGGACAGGGGGCTTGTATGAGGCCAAAAACATTCAGTACTTC. It is translated as CSATSSGTGGLYEAKNIQYF.

This clonotype was counted only a few times. This chain joins TRBV7-2 and TRBJ2-7, with TRBD2 matching over 8 bases. The CDR3 is 14 amino acids. The V gene's germline CDR1 is SGHTA and CDR2 FQGNSA. V shed 5 bases and J 2 bases; nucleotides not matched to a gene: 5. DNA of the CDR3: TGTGCCAGCAGCCAAACTAGCGGCCCCTACGAGCAGTACTTC. Amino acids: CASSQTSGPYEQYF.

In this sample, this clonotype turned up many times. The rearrangement uses TRBV12-3 or TRBV12-4 and TRBJ2-1; D assignment may be TRBD1 or TRBD2 (5 bases each). V lost 5 bases and J lost 0, with 17 bases in between. The CDR3 runs to 17 residues. This CDR3 reads CASSLVLGESSYNEQFF. The CDR3 DNA sequence: TGTGCCAGCAGTCTCGTGCTGGGGGAGAGCTCCTACAATGAGCAGTTCTTC.

CDR3 coding DNA: TGTGCCAGCAGTCGCACCGGGACTGGTGACTATGGCTACACCTTC. Amino acids: CASSRTGTGDYGYTF. The rearrangement links TRBV5-5 to TRBJ1-2, with D tentatively TRBD1 (5 bases). The V end lost 5 bases, the J end lost 3 bases, and 17 bases lay between the germline ends. This CDR3 is built from 15 residues. Per germline, CDR1 SGHKS and CDR2 YYEKEE (reference sequence).